The source of this T cell receptor (beta chain) is a study of blood T cell repertoires in COVID-19 (dated by TCRdb to about 2020). In the study overall: Samples from collaborators originated in the United States, Italy and Spain and spanned both the acute and convalescent phases of COVID-19. The prospective study material was composed of cDNA or gDNA derived from T cells, B-cell-depleted T cells, or PBMCs. Where available, HLA class I and class II types were obtained from metadata supplied by the sample provider rather than from assay-based typing. The samples were drawn from the first 160 participants of the ongoing ImmuneRACE study and from 1,200 or so subjects provided by 6 global collaborators. The dataset comprised deeply sampled blood TCRbeta repertoires from subjects exposed to, actively infected with, or recovered from COVID-19. Sample metadata almost always included a de-identified subject ID, COVID-19 status, age in years and sex. A freely available public database, intended as a resource for researchers studying the immune response to SARS-CoV-2, is where the repertoires were released.

About this clone itself: What antigen it recognizes has not been identified. Within one base of it there is no much larger clone, and no base qualities were kept.

Overall study results and their limits: How much clinical and demographic metadata was included differed by source and by participant, and the metadata was provided uncurated.

TCRbeta CDR3 regions were amplified from genomic DNA using the immunoSEQ Assay, a bias-controlled multiplex PCR. In the authors' own workflow: The number of nucleated cells in each sample was estimated from the amplification of reference gene primers within the assay. To quantify the absolute abundance of each unique TCRbeta CDR3 rearrangement, sequence reads were collapsed and filtered. Productive Simpson clonality was computed per sample as the square root of Simpson's diversity index over productive rearrangements. TCRdb stores this immuneACCESS table with in-frame sequences only. Part of the clones is absent; in the studies checked, under half of the shortfall reflects unresolved V genes, and no reason is known for the rest. That table supplies the V and J calls and clone size; D and trimming were determined from the DNA. In all, the sample holds some 130,000 clones, and around 81% of those were seen once. About 8.4% of the sample lies in the top ten.

The germline V gene encodes CDR1 SGHVS and CDR2 FQNEAQ. Including cysteine and phenylalanine, the CDR3 has 14 amino acids. Left in the record is the CDR3 DNA by itself, 42 bases read in frame from the first base. The V end gives up 5 bases and the J end 7 bases, leaving 8 bases in the junction not matched to a gene. The collaborating institutions used their own protocols to collect whole blood in K2EDTA tubes. For TCRbeta analysis, collaborators shipped samples in one of three forms: frozen whole blood, isolated PBMCs, or DNA extracted from either of those sample types. Sequenced input: peripheral blood. This chain joins TRBV7-8 to TRBJ2-7, and 10 junctional nucleotides match TRBD2. The sequence was collected from a woman aged 60-70 years with active or convalescent COVID-19. The CDR3: CASSPASGLAEQYF. The sequence in DNA is TGTGCCAGCAGCCCAGCCTCGGGACTAGCGGAGCAGTACTTC.